The rows below give T cell receptor beta chains drawn from one sample of a study of T cell responses to AZD1222 COVID-19 vaccine. Using immunoSEQ multiplex PCR, the repertoire was profiled, and TCRdb retains in-frame clones only, with some absent. The data show around 180,000 clones, more than 75% seen once. Material: peripheral blood, obtained 28 days after the second AZD1222 dose. The receptor source for this set is an adult who received the AZD1222 COVID-19 vaccine. Each CDR3 is given with its conserved first and last residue. The D gene is left open where the match is weak. A clone size is listed for some rows: how often the clone was seen (once, few, many), or a class if it is expanded.

TRBJ2-2 NA TRBV18 NA TGTGCCAGCTCAATACGGAACACCGGGGAGCTGTTTTTT CASSIRNTGELFF
TRBJ2-3 NA TRBV5-4 NA TGTGCCAGCAGCCGCAGGGGCCCCCACACAGATACGCAGTATTTT CASSRRGPHTDTQYF
TRBJ1-2 NA TRBV28 few TGTGCCAGCAGTAACACAGGAGTCGAGCCCCCTTATGGCTACACCTTC CASSNTGVEPPYGYTF
TRBJ1-5 NA TRBV7-2 NA TGTGCCAGCAGCCCCCCGGGAACTTATAGCAATCAGCCCCAGCATTTT CASSPPGTYSNQPQHF
TRBJ2-7 NA TRBV9 NA TGTGCCAGCAGCGTAGAAATAGTCGCTGGAAAGTACGAGCAGTACTTC CASSVEIVAGKYEQYF
TRBJ2-3 NA TRBV7-3 NA TGTGCCAGCAGCTCCGCTGAAAGGCAGTATTTT CASSSAERQYF
TRBJ2-1 TRBD2 TRBV10-3 NA TGTGCCATCAGTGACTCGGGGGGCTCCTACAATGAGCAGTTCTTC CAISDSGGSYNEQFF
TRBJ2-5 NA TRBV30 once TGTGCCTGGAGTGCGAAATCGGGGAAGCAAGAGACCCAGTACTTC CAWSAKSGKQETQYF
TRBJ2-7 NA TRBV6-2/TRBV6-3 few TGTGCCAGCAGTTACTCGACCGAGCAGTACTTC CASSYSTEQYF
TRBJ1-2 TRBD1 TRBV28 NA TGTGCCAGCAGTTTACCCGGGACAGGGTCTTACTATGGCTACACCTTC CASSLPGTGSYYGYTF
TRBJ1-1 NA TRBV30 NA TGTGCCTGGAGTGTACAAAGGGCGGGGACTGAAGCTTTCTTT CAWSVQRAGTEAFF
TRBJ2-7 TRBD1 TRBV7-2 NA TGTGCCAGCAGCCCCCTGGGGACAGGGGCTTCCTACGAGCAGTACTTC CASSPLGTGASYEQYF
TRBJ2-1 TRBD1 TRBV19 NA TGTGCCAGCCGACAGGGGTATATTTACAATGAGCAGTTCTTC CASRQGYIYNEQFF